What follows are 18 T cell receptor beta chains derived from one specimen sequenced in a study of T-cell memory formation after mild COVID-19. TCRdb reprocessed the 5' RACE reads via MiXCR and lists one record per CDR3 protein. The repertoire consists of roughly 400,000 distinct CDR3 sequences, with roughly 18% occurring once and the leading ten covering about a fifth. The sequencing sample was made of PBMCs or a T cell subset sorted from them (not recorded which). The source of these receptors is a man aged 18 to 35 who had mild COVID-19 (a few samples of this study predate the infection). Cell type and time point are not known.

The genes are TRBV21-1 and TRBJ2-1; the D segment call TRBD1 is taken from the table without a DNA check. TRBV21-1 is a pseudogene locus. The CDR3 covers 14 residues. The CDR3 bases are TGTGCCAGCAGCAAATTGTGGCAGGGGGATGAGCAGTTCTTC. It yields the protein CASSKLWQGDEQFF.

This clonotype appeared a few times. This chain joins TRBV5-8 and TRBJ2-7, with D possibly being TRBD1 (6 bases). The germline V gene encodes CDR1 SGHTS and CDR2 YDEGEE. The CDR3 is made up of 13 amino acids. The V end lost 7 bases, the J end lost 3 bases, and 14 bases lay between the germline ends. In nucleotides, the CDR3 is TGTGCCAGCGGGCAGGGGTTTCTCTACGAGCAGTACGTC. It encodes CASGQGFLYEQYV.

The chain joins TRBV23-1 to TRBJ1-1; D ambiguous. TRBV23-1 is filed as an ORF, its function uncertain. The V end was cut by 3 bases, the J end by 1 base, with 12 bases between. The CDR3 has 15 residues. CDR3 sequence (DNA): TGCGCCAGCAGTCACCCGAACAATCAGAACACTGAAGCTTTCTTT. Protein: CASSHPNNQNTEAFF.

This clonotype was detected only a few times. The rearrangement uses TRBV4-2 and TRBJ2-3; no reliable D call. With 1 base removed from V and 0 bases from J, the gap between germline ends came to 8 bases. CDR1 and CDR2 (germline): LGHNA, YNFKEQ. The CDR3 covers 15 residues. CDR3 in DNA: TGTGCCAGCAGCCAAGGAGGAACTAGCACAGATACGCAGTATTTT. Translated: CASSQGGTSTDTQYF.

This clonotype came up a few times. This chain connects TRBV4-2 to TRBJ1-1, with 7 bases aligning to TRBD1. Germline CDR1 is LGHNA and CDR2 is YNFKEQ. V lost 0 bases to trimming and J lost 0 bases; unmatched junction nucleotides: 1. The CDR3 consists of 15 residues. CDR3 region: CASSQEGQMNTEAFF. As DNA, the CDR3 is TGTGCCAGCAGCCAAGAGGGACAGATGAACACTGAAGCTTTCTTT.

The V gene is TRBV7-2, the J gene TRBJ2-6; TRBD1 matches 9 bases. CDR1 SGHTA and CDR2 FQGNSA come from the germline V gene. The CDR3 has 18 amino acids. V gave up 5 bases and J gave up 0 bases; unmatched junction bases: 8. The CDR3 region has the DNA TGTGCCAGCAGCAAGAGACAGGGGGTCTCCTCTGGGGCCAACGTCCTGACTTTC. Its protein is CASSKRQGVSSGANVLTF.

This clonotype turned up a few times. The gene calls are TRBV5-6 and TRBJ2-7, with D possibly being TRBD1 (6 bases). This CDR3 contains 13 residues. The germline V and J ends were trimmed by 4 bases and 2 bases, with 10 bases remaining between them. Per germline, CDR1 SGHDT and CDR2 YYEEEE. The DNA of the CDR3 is TGTGCCAGCAGCAGGGGGACCACCTACGAGCAGTACGTC. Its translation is CASSRGTTYEQYV.

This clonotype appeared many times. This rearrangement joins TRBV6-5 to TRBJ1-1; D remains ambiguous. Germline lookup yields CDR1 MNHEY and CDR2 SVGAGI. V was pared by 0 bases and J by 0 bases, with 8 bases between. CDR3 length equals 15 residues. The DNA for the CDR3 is TGTGCCAGCAGTTACTCCTCAGGCATGAACACTGAAGCTTTCTTT. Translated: CASSYSSGMNTEAFF.

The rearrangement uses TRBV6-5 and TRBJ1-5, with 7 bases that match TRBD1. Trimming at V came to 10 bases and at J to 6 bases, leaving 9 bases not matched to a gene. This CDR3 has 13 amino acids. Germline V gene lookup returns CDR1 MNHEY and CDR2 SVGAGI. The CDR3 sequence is CATSGQNTQPQHF. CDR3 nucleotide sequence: TGTGCCACTTCGGGACAGAACACTCAGCCCCAGCATTTT.

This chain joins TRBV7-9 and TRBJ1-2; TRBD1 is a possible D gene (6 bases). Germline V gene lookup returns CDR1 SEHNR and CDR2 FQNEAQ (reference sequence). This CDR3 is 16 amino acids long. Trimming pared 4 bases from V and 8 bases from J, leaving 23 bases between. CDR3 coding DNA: TGTGCCAGCAGCTCTCCGACCGGGACAACCCTAAGCGGCTACACCTTC. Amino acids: CASSSPTGTTLSGYTF.

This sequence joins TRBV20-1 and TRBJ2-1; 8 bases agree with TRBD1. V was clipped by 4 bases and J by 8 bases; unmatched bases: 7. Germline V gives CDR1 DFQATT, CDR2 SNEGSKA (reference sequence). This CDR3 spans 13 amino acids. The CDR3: CSAMTGAGDEQFF. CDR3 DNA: TGCAGTGCTATGACAGGGGCCGGCGATGAGCAGTTCTTC.

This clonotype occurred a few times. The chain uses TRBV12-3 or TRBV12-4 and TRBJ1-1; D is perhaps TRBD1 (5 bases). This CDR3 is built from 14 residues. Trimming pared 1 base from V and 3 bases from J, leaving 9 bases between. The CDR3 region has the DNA TGTGCCAGCAGTTTAGAAGGGGCCGACACTGAAGCTTTCTTT. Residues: CASSLEGADTEAFF.

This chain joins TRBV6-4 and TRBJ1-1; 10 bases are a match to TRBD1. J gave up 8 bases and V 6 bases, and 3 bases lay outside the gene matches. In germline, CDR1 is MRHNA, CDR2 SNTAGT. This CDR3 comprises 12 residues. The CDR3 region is CASRRTGGEAFF. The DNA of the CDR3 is TGTGCCAGCAGAAGGACAGGGGGAGAAGCTTTCTTT.

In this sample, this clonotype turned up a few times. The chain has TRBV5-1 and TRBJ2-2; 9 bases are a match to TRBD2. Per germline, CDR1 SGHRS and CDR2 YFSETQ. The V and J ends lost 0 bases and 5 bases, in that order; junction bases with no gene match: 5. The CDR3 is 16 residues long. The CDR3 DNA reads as TGCGCCAGCAGCTTGGGAGTAGCGGGGGTAACCGGGGAGCTGTTTTTT. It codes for CASSLGVAGVTGELFF.

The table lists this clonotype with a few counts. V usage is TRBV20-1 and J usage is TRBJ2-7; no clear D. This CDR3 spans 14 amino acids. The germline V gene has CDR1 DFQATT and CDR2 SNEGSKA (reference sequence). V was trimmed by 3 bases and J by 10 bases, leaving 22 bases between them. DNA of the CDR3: TGCAGTGCTAGTGAAAGTAACGCCCCTGGACGACAGTACTTC. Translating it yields CSASESNAPGRQYF.

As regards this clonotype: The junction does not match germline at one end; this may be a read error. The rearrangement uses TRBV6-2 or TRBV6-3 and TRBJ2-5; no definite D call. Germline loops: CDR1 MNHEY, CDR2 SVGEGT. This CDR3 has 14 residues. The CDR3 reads CASSDSRVAETQYF. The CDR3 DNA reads TGTGCCAGCAGTGACTCGAGAGTAGCAGAGACCCAGTACTTC.

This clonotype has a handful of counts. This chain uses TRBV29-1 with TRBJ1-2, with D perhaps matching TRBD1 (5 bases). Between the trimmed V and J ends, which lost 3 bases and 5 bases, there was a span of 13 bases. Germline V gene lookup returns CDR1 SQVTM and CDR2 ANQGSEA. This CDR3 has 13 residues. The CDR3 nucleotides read TGCAGCGTTGATTTACTGGGGGGGTATGGCTACACCTTC. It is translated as CSVDLLGGYGYTF.

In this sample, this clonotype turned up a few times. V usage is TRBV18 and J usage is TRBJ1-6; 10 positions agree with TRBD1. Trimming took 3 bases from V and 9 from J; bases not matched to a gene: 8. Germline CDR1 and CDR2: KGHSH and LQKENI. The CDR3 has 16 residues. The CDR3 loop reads CASSPGGDRGGSPLHF. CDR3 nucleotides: TGTGCCAGCTCACCCGGTGGGGACAGGGGAGGTTCACCCCTCCACTTT.